This T cell receptor beta chain was sequenced for a study of blood T cell repertoires in COVID-19. The overall study: There were acute and convalescent COVID-19 samples, and they came from the United States, Italy and Spain. The analysed material was cDNA or gDNA that came from T cells, B-cell-depleted T cells, or PBMCs.

Trimming left V 5 bases short and J 6 bases short, with 20 bases between. CDR3 length: 16 amino acids. Per the germline V gene, CDR1 is SGHAT and CDR2 is FQNNGV. Source study methods: Amplification from reference gene primers served as the basis for estimated nucleated cell counts. Profiled with immunoSEQ multiplex PCR; TCRdb holds only in-frame clones, not every one. Clonal size and the V and J genes are those of that table, whereas D and trimming came from the DNA. This sample yields some 160,000 clones, of which around 82% are seen a single time; more than 4% belongs to the top ten. The sequence derives from a woman aged 50 to 65 with acute or convalescent COVID-19. Sequenced sample: peripheral blood. The chain carries TRBV11-2 and TRBJ2-1; D not resolved. The CDR3 is CASSPRFRVASNEQFF. The CDR3 DNA sequence: TGTGCCAGCAGCCCCCGATTCAGAGTAGCTAGCAATGAGCAGTTCTTC.